Listed here are 25 T cell receptor beta chains from one sample, sequenced in a study of CD8 T cells in Susac syndrome. RNA, at about 0.45 to 1 ug, was reverse transcribed with random hexamers. MiXCR, run by TCRdb on the immunoSEQ multiplex PCR reads, gives a single entry per CDR3 protein. Here the sample spans about 430,000 distinct CDR3 sequences, more than 80% being singletons. Specimen: CD8+ T cells from PBMCs. All receptors come from a human donor with multiple sclerosis.

This clonotype was picked up one time. CDR3 sequence: CATKSETGNQPQHF. The CDR3 DNA sequence: TGTGCCACCAAATCGGAGACGGGCAATCAGCCCCAGCATTTT. V usage is TRBV12-3 or TRBV12-4 and J usage is TRBJ1-5; unclear D gene. Trimming shortened V by 10 bases and J by 2 bases, and 15 bases separated the two germline ends. CDR3 length: 14 residues.

This clonotype was seen only once. V gene TRBV27 combines with J gene TRBJ2-1; 10 positions match TRBD2. The CDR3 runs 15 residues. J lost 2 bases, V lost 6 bases, and 4 bases had no gene match. Germline V gene sequence: CDR1 MNHEY, CDR2 SMNVEV (reference sequence). CDR3 in amino acids: CASRLAGVPYNEQFF. As DNA, the CDR3 is TGTGCCAGCAGGCTAGCGGGAGTCCCCTACAATGAGCAGTTCTTC.

The J gene is TRBJ2-5, the V gene TRBV2; D not resolved. Deletions cut 7 bases from V and 5 bases from J, with 11 bases between. The CDR3 contains 12 residues. Germline assignment: CDR1 SNHLY and CDR2 FYNNEI. CDR3 DNA: TGTGCCAGCACTGGAATACTGGAGACCCAGTACTTC. Translating gives CASTGILETQYF. The variable domain in full, with the rest retrieved from reference TRBV2 and TRBJ2-5, is EPEVTQTPSHQVTQMGQEVILRCVPISNHLYFYWYRQILGQKVEFLVSFYNNEISEKSEIFDDQFSVERPDGSNFTLKIRSTKLEDSAMYFCASTGILETQYFGPGTRLLVL.

V usage is TRBV20-1 and J usage is TRBJ2-1, with 10 bases matching TRBD2. Germline loops: CDR1 DFQATT, CDR2 SNEGSKA (reference sequence). The CDR3 sequence is 15 residues long. The V gene end was trimmed by 8 bases and the J gene end by 6 bases; junction bases not matched to a gene: 13. This chain's CDR3 is CSPLPGTSAVNEQFF. CDR3 DNA: TGCAGTCCCCTACCCGGGACTAGCGCGGTCAATGAGCAGTTCTTC.

The rearrangement uses TRBV19 and TRBJ2-5; a possible D gene is TRBD2 (6 bases). Deletions cut 3 bases from V and 1 base from J, with 9 bases between. Looked up from germline, CDR1 is LNHDA and CDR2 is SQIVND (reference sequence). The CDR3 loop spans 14 amino acids. The CDR3 here is CASSIYGGQETQYF. The DNA for the CDR3 is TGTGCCAGTAGTATTTACGGGGGCCAAGAGACCCAGTACTTC. Together with reference TRBV19 and TRBJ2-5, the CDR3 gives the full variable domain: DGGITQSPKYLFRKEGQNVTLSCEQNLNHDAMYWYRQDPGQGLRLIYYSQIVNDFQKGDIAEGYSVSREKKESFPLTVTSAQKNPTAFYLCASSIYGGQETQYFGPGTRLLVL.

The rearrangement links TRBV20-1 to TRBJ1-5; no firm D call. CDR1 DFQATT and CDR2 SNEGSKA come from the germline V gene (reference sequence). V lost 3 bases and J 0 bases, leaving 9 bases between the germline ends. The CDR3 loop spans 14 amino acids. DNA for the CDR3: TGCAGTGCTAGGGGCTCATATAGCAATCAGCCCCAGCATTTT. Encoded protein: CSARGSYSNQPQHF.

The chain links TRBV27 to TRBJ1-1; 9 bases line up with TRBD1. The CDR3 has 14 residues. V was clipped by 3 bases and J by 5 bases; unmatched bases: 4. Germline V gene sequence: CDR1 MNHEY, CDR2 SMNVEV (reference sequence). CDR3 loop: CASSFGTGKTEAFF. The CDR3 nucleotides read TGTGCCAGCAGTTTTGGGACAGGGAAGACTGAAGCTTTCTTT.

This chain joins TRBV20-1 and TRBJ2-1; TRBD1 agrees at 7 bases. V shed 5 bases, J shed 0 bases, and the junction held 7 bases outside the gene matches. The CDR3 spans 15 residues. CDR1 is DFQATT and CDR2 is SNEGSKA in the germline V gene (reference sequence). The DNA for the CDR3 is TGCAGTGCTGTAGACAGGGCCCACTCCTACAATGAGCAGTTCTTC. Translated: CSAVDRAHSYNEQFF.

The chain combines TRBV6-1 with TRBJ2-5; TRBD2 might be the D (5 bases). The CDR3 runs to 17 residues. The V gene lost 4 bases and the J gene lost 1 base, with 19 bases spanning the gap. Germline V gene lookup returns CDR1 MNHNS and CDR2 SASEGT. In nucleotides, the CDR3 is TGTGCCAGCAGTGGCCCCGACTACTCCAGCCTCCAAGAGACCCAGTACTTC. Encoded protein: CASSGPDYSSLQETQYF.

J is TRBJ1-4 and V is TRBV5-1, with 7 nucleotides matching TRBD1. The CDR3 extends over 16 amino acids. The germline gives CDR1 SGHRS, CDR2 YFSETQ. V was pared by 7 bases and J by 0 bases, with 9 bases of the junction left unmatched. The CDR3 here is CASQQGTLATNEKLFF. The CDR3 nucleotides read TGCGCCAGCCAACAGGGGACTCTTGCAACTAATGAAAAACTGTTTTTT. Full variable domain (outside the CDR3, taken from reference TRBV5-1 and TRBJ1-4): KAGVTQTPRYLIKTRGQQVTLSCSPISGHRSVSWYQQTPGQGLQFLFEYFSETQRNKGNFPGRFSGRQFSNSRSEMNVSTLELGDSALYLCASQQGTLATNEKLFFGSGTQLSVL.

The J gene is TRBJ2-5, the V gene TRBV5-6, with D possibly matching TRBD2 (5 bases). Germline CDR1 reads SGHDT; CDR2 reads YYEEEE. The CDR3 covers 13 residues. V was pared by 5 bases and J by 8 bases, with 16 bases between. The CDR3 region has the DNA TGTGCCAGCAGTCCTACCGGGAAACCAACCCAGTACTTC. Translation: CASSPTGKPTQYF.

In DNA form, the CDR3 reads TGCGCCAGCAGCTTGGTGCTAGCGGGGTTAAATGAGCAGTTCTTC. Protein sequence: CASSLVLAGLNEQFF. The rearrangement joins TRBV5-1 to TRBJ2-1, with TRBD2 matching 9 bases. Germline values: CDR1 SGHRS, CDR2 YFSETQ. V was pared by 0 bases and J by 7 bases, with 5 bases of the junction left unmatched. CDR3 length: 15 residues.

The chain carries TRBV5-6 and TRBJ2-6; 9 bases are a match to TRBD1. The length of the CDR3 is 20 residues. The V gene end was trimmed by 4 bases and the J gene end by 1 base; junction bases not matched to a gene: 15. Germline CDR1 reads SGHDT; CDR2 reads YYEEEE. The CDR3 sequence: CASSPIRDRAFLSGANVLTF. The CDR3 DNA sequence: TGTGCCAGCAGCCCAATCCGGGACAGGGCCTTCCTTTCTGGGGCCAACGTCCTGACTTTC.

The V call is TRBV30, the J call TRBJ2-1, with D unresolved. In germline, CDR1 is GTSNPN, CDR2 SVGIG (reference sequence). Trimming removed 0 bases from V and 6 bases from J, with 9 bases in between. This CDR3 is 13 amino acids long. The CDR3 loop is CAWSVLTLNEQFF. The CDR3 DNA reads TGTGCCTGGAGTGTACTTACCCTCAATGAGCAGTTCTTC.

The chain carries TRBV28 and TRBJ2-7; D is perhaps TRBD2 (6 bases). The CDR3 has 15 amino acids. V shed 1 base and J shed 2 bases, with 12 bases lying between them. Looked up from germline, CDR1 is MDHEN and CDR2 is SYDVKM. CDR3 bases: TGTGCCAGCAGTTTATTAGCGGACCCCACCTACGAGCAGTACTTC. Encoded protein: CASSLLADPTYEQYF.

The genes are TRBV4-2 and TRBJ1-5, with D perhaps matching TRBD1 (6 bases). The CDR3 is 17 amino acids. CDR1 and CDR2 from the germline V gene are LGHNA and YNFKEQ. V gave up 0 bases and J gave up 5 bases, with 17 bases separating them. In DNA, the CDR3 is TGTGCCAGCAGCCAAGATATGAGTCGACAGGTGGATCAGCCCCAGCATTTT. Its translation is CASSQDMSRQVDQPQHF.

This clonotype appeared once. The rearrangement joins TRBV6-1 to TRBJ2-2; D is unclear. V dropped 2 bases and J dropped 5 bases, with 15 bases sitting between them. The CDR3 covers 16 residues. Germline-derived CDR1 and CDR2 are MNHNS and SASEGT. The CDR3 coding sequence is TGTGCCAGCAGTGAAAACCCTGGGATTGAGACCGGGGAGCTGTTTTTT. Protein product: CASSENPGIETGELFF.

The chain recombines TRBV19 with TRBJ1-1; D uncertain. This CDR3 region has 13 residues. The V gene lost 7 bases and the J gene lost 0 bases, with 9 bases spanning the gap. The germline gives CDR1 LNHDA, CDR2 SQIVND (reference sequence). CDR3 region: CASTIGLNTEAFF. The CDR3 nucleotides read TGTGCCAGTACCATCGGTCTGAACACTGAAGCTTTCTTT.

This clonotype was detected only a few times. The chain uses TRBV12-5 and TRBJ2-1; weak D call: TRBD2 (7 bases). The CDR3 has 13 residues. Per the germline V gene, CDR1 is LGHNT and CDR2 is FRNRAP. V was trimmed by 7 bases and J by 9 bases, leaving 16 bases between them. CDR3 coding DNA: TGTGCTAGTGAGGGGGGAGGGAGGTTTGAGCAGTTCTTC. Its protein is CASEGGGRFEQFF.

The rearrangement links TRBV4-1 to TRBJ2-5, with a tentative D call TRBD2 (5 bases). Germline V lookup: CDR1 MGHRA, CDR2 YSYEKL. CDR3 size: 15 residues. V was shortened by 0 bases and J by 0 bases, with 8 bases between the two germline ends. CDR3 sequence: CASSQDPGDQETQYF. The CDR3 nucleotides are TGCGCCAGCAGCCAAGATCCCGGGGACCAAGAGACCCAGTACTTC.

The genes are TRBV4-1 and TRBJ2-5; 10 positions match TRBD2. Trimming cost V 1 base and J 0 bases; bases outside gene matches: 2. Germline V lookup: CDR1 MGHRA, CDR2 YSYEKL. This CDR3 has 16 residues. CDR3 in amino acids: CASSQGAGGHQETQYF. For the CDR3, the DNA is TGCGCCAGCAGCCAAGGAGCGGGAGGGCACCAAGAGACCCAGTACTTC.

V and J are TRBV7-9 and TRBJ2-7; 12 nucleotides align to TRBD2. The germline V gene encodes CDR1 SEHNR and CDR2 FQNEAQ (reference sequence). Germline trimming cut 4 bases from V and 2 bases from J; bases unmatched to any gene: 15. The CDR3 extends over 19 amino acids. The chain's CDR3 is CASSSLPGLAGNPPYEQYF. Here the CDR3 DNA reads TGTGCCAGCAGCTCACTTCCCGGACTAGCGGGGAATCCACCCTACGAGCAGTACTTC.

J is TRBJ1-2 and V is TRBV27, with 9 bases matching TRBD1. Germline V gene data show CDR1 as MNHEY and CDR2 as SMNVEV (reference sequence). The V and J ends lost 6 bases and 8 bases, in that order; junction bases with no gene match: 10. The CDR3 sequence is 14 residues long. The CDR3 protein is CASSWTGVFGGYTF. The CDR3 DNA reads TGTGCCAGCAGCTGGACAGGGGTCTTCGGGGGCTACACCTTC.

V is TRBV4-1 and J is TRBJ2-7; a weak D match, TRBD2 (5 bases). Germline values: CDR1 MGHRA, CDR2 YSYEKL. The CDR3 sequence is 13 residues long. Trimming took off 6 bases at V and 2 bases at J, with 11 bases between the two ends. This CDR3 reads CASREDGTYEQYF. CDR3 bases: TGCGCCAGCAGGGAGGACGGTACCTACGAGCAGTACTTC.

The chain links TRBV5-1 to TRBJ2-1; the match to TRBD2 covers 8 bases. The CDR3 spans 17 residues. The V segment lost 4 bases and the J segment 0 bases; nucleotides outside the gene matches: 9. CDR1 is SGHRS, CDR2 YFSETQ, per germline. CDR3 sequence (DNA): TGCGCCAGCAGCCCCGGGGGGGAATCCCGCTCCTACAATGAGCAGTTCTTC. Amino acids: CASSPGGESRSYNEQFF.